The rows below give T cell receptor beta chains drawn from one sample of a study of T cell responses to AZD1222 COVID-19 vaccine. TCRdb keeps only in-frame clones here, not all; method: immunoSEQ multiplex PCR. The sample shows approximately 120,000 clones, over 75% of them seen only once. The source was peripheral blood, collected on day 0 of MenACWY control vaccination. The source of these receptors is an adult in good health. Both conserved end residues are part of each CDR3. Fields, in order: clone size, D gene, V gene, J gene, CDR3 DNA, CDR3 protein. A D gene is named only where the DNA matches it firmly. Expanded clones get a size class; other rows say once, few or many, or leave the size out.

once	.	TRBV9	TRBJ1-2	TGTGCCAGCAGCGCAGGGGACACGAACCTAAGGGGCTACACCTTC	CASSAGDTNLRGYTF
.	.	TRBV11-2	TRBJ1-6	TGTGCCAGCAGCTACATAGACAGTTTCCCCTATAATTCACCCCTCCACTTT	CASSYIDSFPYNSPLHF
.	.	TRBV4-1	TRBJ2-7	TGCGCCAGCAGCCAAGAGTTTGGGTCTTTAGGGGAGCAGTACTTC	CASSQEFGSLGEQYF
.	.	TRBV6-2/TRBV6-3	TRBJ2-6	TGTGCCAGCAGTTACGCAAACAGGGCCGGGGCCAACGTCCTGACTTTC	CASSYANRAGANVLTF
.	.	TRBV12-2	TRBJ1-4	TGTGCAAGTCGCCCCCGGGACAGACACAATGAAAAACTGTTTTTT	CASRPRDRHNEKLFF
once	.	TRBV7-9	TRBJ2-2	TGTGCCAGCAGCTACGCAGGGAAAGGAGAAGCCGGGGAGCTGTTTTTT	CASSYAGKGEAGELFF
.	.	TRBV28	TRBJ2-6	TGTGCCAGCACTTCAGGGGGGACTGGGGCCAACGTCCTGACTTTC	CASTSGGTGANVLTF
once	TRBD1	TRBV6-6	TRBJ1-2	TGTGCCAGCAGTTACAGGGGGCGGGGCTACACCTTC	CASSYRGRGYTF
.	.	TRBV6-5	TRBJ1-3	TGTGCCAGCAGTTACTCGGCAGGGTTCTCTGGAAACACCATATATTTT	CASSYSAGFSGNTIYF
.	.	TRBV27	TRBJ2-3	TGTGCCAGCAGCCCCCTAGCTGCTAGCACAGATACGCAGTATTTT	CASSPLAASTDTQYF
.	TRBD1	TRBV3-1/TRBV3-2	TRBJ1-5	TGTGCCAGCAGCCGACGGGACAGTGGACAGCCCCAGCATTTT	CASSRRDSGQPQHF
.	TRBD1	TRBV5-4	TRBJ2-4	TGTGCCAGCAGCTTGGGCCGGGGACAGGGGGGTAACATTCAGTACTTC	CASSLGRGQGGNIQYF
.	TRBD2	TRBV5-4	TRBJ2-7	TGTGCCAGCAGCTTCCGGACTAGCCCGGTGGAGTACGAGCAGTACTTC	CASSFRTSPVEYEQYF
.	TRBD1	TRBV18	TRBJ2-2	TGTGCCAGCTCACAACTGGCGGGACAGGGAAGCGGGGAGCTGTTTTTT	CASSQLAGQGSGELFF
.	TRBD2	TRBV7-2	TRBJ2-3	TGTGCCAGCAGCTTAGTGGCGGGGGGTACAGATACGCAGTATTTT	CASSLVAGGTDTQYF
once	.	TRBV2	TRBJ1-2	TGTGCCAGCAGTGGGGAAAACTATGGCTACACCTTC	CASSGENYGYTF
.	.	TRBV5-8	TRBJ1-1	TGTGCCAGCACCTTCTTGAACACTGAAGCTTTCTTT	CASTFLNTEAFF
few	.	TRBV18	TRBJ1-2	TGTGCCAGCTCACCATGGGGGGCAGGCTATGGCTACACCTTC	CASSPWGAGYGYTF
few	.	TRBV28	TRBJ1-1	TGTGCCAGCAATGAGAGGTGGGACACTGAAGCTTTCTTT	CASNERWDTEAFF
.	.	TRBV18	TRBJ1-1	TGTGCCAGCTCACGGAACAACAGGGATACTGAAGCTTTCTTT	CASSRNNRDTEAFF
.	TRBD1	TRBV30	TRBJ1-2	TGTGCCTGGACCAAGGGACAGGGGCTAGACTATGGCTACACCTTC	CAWTKGQGLDYGYTF
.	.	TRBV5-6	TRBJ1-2	TGTGCCAGCAGCTTGGAAGGGATGGGGGACATAACTAACTATGGCTACACCTTC	CASSLEGMGDITNYGYTF
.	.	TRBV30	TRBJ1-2	TGTGCCTGGAGTGTATCCCTTAACTATGGCTACACCTTC	CAWSVSLNYGYTF
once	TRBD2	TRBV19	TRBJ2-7	TGTGCCAGTAGTATCGGTCTAGCGGCCTCCTACGAGCAGTACTTC	CASSIGLAASYEQYF
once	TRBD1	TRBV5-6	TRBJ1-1	TGTGCCAGCAGCGAAACAGGGGGAAGTGACACTGAAGCTTTCTTT	CASSETGGSDTEAFF
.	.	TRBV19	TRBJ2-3	TGTGCCAGTAGTATCGGAGCGGGTAGCACAGATACGCAGTATTTT	CASSIGAGSTDTQYF
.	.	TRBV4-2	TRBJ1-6	TGTGCCAGCAGCCAAGAGCCAGCGATGAATTCACCCCTCCACTTT	CASSQEPAMNSPLHF
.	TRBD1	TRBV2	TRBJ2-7	TGTGCCAGCAGGCAGGGGGAGCACTGGGATCGCGAGCAGTACTTC	CASRQGEHWDREQYF
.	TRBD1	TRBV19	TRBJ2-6	TGTGCCAGTAGTATGGTCCCAGGGCGGACAGGAGGTCCTGGGGCCAACGTCCTGACTTTC	CASSMVPGRTGGPGANVLTF
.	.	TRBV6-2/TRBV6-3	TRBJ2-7	TGTGCCAGCAGTTACGTTCCAGCTTCCTACGAGCAGTACTTC	CASSYVPASYEQYF